This T cell receptor (beta chain) was captured by sequencing in a study of blood T cell repertoires in COVID-19. Overall study context: Acute-phase and convalescent COVID-19 samples originated in the United States, Italy and Spain. Sample material is recorded as cDNA or gDNA derived from T cells, B-cell-depleted T cells, or PBMCs.

Per the original methods: Using reference gene primer amplification, nucleated cell counts were estimated. Some clones are missing from TCRdb's copy, which holds only in-frame ones; the method was immunoSEQ multiplex PCR. That table is the source of V, J and clone size, and D and trimming were worked out from the DNA. This sample has about 100,000 clones, with about 84% found just once. J was trimmed by 2 bases and V by 7 bases; bases with no gene match: 6. Per germline, CDR1 ENHRY and CDR2 SYGVKD. The length of the CDR3 is 15 residues. The chain combines TRBV10-3 with TRBJ2-3, with 10 bases matching TRBD1. The sample consisted of peripheral blood. The sequence derives from a human donor in a cohort sampled during active COVID-19. The CDR3 coding sequence is TGTGCCATCACCTTGGGACAGGGGAACACAGATACGCAGTATTTT. It codes for CAITLGQGNTDTQYF.